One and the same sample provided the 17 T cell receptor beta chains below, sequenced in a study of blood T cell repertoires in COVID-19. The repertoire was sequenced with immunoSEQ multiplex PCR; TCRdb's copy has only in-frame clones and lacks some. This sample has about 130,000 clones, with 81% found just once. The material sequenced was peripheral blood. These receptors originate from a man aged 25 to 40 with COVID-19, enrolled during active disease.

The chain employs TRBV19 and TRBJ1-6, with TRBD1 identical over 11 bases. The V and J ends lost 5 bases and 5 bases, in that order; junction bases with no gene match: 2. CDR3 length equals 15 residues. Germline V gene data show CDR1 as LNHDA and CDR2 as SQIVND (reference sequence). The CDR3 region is CASSGQGANNSPLHF. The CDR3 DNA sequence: TGTGCCAGTAGTGGACAGGGGGCCAATAATTCACCCCTCCACTTT.

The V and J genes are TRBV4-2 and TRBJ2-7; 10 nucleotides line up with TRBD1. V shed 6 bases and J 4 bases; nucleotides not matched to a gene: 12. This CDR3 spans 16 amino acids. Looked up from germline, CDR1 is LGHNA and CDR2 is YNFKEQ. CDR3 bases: TGTGCCAGCAGTACTAACCGGGACAGGGGAAAGTACGAGCAGTACTTC. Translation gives CASSTNRDRGKYEQYF.

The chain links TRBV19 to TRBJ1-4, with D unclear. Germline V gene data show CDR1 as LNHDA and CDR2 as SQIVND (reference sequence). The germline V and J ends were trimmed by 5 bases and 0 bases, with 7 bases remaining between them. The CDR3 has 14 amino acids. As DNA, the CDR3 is TGTGCCAGTAGTCGGCAGGCAACTAATGAAAAACTGTTTTTT. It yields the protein CASSRQATNEKLFF.

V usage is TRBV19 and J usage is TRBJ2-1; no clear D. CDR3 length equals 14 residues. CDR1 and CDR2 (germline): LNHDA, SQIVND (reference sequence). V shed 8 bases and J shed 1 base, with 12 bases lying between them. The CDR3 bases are TGTGCCAGTCAGGTCAGGTGGTCCTACAATGAGCAGTTCTTC. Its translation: CASQVRWSYNEQFF. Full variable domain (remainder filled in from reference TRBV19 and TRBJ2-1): DGGITQSPKYLFRKEGQNVTLSCEQNLNHDAMYWYRQDPGQGLRLIYYSQIVNDFQKGDIAEGYSVSREKKESFPLTVTSAQKNPTAFYLCASQVRWSYNEQFFGPGTRLTVL.

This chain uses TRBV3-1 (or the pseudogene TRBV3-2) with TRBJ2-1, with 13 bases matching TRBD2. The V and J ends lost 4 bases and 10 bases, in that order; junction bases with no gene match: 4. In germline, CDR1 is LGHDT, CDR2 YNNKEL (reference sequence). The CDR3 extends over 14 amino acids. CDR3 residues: CASSLMTSGGEQFF. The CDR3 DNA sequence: TGTGCCAGCAGCCTCATGACTAGCGGGGGGGAGCAGTTCTTC.

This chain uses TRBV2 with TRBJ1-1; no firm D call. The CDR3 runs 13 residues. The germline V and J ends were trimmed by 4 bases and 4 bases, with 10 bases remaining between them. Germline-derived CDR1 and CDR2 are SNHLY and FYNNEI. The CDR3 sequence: CASSVNSFTEAFF. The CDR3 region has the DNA TGTGCCAGCAGTGTTAACTCCTTCACTGAAGCTTTCTTT.

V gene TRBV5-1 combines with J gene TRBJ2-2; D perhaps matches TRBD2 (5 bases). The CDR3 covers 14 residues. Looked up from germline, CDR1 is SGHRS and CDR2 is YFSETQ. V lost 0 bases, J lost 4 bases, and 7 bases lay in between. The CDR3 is CASSLAEGTGELFF. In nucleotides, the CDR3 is TGCGCCAGCAGCTTGGCCGAGGGCACCGGGGAGCTGTTTTTT.

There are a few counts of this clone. This chain's CDR3 is CASSLGSLMNTEAFF. The CDR3, as DNA: TGTGCCAGCAGCTTAGGGAGTTTAATGAACACTGAAGCTTTCTTT. The V call is TRBV11-2, the J call TRBJ1-1; no clear D gene. The germline gives CDR1 SGHAT, CDR2 FQNNGV. V shed 1 base and J shed 0 bases, with 9 bases lying between them. The CDR3 spans 15 residues.

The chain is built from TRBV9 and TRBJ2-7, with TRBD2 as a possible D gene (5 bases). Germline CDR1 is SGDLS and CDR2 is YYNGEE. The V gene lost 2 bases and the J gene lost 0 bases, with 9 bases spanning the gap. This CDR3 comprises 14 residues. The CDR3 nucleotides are TGTGCCAGCAGCGTCGGGGTCGGCTCCTACGAGCAGTACTTC. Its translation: CASSVGVGSYEQYF.

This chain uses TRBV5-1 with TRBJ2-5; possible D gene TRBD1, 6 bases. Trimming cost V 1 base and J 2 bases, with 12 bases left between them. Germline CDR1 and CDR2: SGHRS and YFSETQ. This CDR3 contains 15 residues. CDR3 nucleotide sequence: TGCGCCAGCAGCTTGCCCAGACAGGAGCAAGAGACCCAGTACTTC. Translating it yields CASSLPRQEQETQYF.

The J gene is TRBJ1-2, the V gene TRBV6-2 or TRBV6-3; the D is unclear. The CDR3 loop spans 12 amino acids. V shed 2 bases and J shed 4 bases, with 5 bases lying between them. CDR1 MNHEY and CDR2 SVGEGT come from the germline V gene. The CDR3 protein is CASSYTSYGYTF. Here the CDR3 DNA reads TGTGCCAGCAGTTACACATCCTATGGCTACACCTTC.

CDR3 loop: CASSHHGLAGWRTDTQYF. The CDR3 DNA reads TGCGCCAGCAGCCATCACGGACTAGCGGGGTGGCGAACAGATACGCAGTATTTT. The chain has TRBV4-1 and TRBJ2-3; TRBD2 aligns across 12 bases. The CDR3 length is 18 residues. The V gene's germline CDR1 is MGHRA and CDR2 YSYEKL. Trimming took 3 bases from V and 3 from J; bases not matched to a gene: 10.

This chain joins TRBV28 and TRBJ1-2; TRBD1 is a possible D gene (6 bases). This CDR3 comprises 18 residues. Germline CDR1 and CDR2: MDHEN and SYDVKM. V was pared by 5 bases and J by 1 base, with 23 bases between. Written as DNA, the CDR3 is TGTGCCAGCAGTAGAAGAGGGGGACACGGACGCCTTAACTATGGCTACACCTTC. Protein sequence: CASSRRGGHGRLNYGYTF.

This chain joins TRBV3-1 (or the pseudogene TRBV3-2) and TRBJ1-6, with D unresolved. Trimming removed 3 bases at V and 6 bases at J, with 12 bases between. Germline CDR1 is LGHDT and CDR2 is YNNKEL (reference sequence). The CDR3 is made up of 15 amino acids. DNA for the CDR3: TGTGCCAGCAGCCAGCACACGGAGGCTAATTCACCCCTCCACTTT. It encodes CASSQHTEANSPLHF.

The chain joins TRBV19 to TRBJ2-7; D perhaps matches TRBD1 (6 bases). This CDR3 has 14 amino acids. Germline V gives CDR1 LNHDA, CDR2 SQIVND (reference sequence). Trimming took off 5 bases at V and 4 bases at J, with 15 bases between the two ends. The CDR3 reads CASSPGQNDYEQYF. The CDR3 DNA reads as TGTGCCAGTAGTCCCGGACAGAACGATTACGAGCAGTACTTC.

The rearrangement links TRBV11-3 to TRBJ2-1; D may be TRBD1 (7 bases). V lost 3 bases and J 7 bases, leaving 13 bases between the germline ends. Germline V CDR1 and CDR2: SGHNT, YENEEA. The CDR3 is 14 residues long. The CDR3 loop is CASSFSQGRNEQFF. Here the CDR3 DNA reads TGTGCCAGCAGCTTCTCACAGGGGAGGAATGAGCAGTTCTTC.

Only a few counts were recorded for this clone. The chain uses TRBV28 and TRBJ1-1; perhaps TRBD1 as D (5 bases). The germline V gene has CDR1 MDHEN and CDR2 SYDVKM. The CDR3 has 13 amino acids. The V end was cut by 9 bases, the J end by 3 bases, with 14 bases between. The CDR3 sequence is CASLGGGYTEAFF. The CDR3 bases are TGTGCCAGTCTCGGGGGGGGGTACACTGAAGCTTTCTTT. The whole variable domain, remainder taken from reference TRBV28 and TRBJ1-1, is DVKVTQSSRYLVKRTGEKVFLECVQDMDHENMFWYRQDPGLGLRLIYFSYDVKMKEKGDIPEGYSVSREKKERFSLILESASTNQTSMYLCASLGGGYTEAFFGQGTRLTVV.